Shown below are 18 T cell receptor beta chains from a single sample sequenced in a study of T cell responses to AZD1222 COVID-19 vaccine. Profiled with immunoSEQ multiplex PCR; TCRdb holds only in-frame clones, not every one. The table includes approximately 150,000 clones, 85% to 95% detected once. The sample here was peripheral blood, taken after recovery from COVID-19. The receptors shown here come from an adult who had recovered from COVID-19.

V usage is TRBV12-2 and J usage is TRBJ2-1. TRBV12-2 is assigned pseudogene status. This CDR3 is built from 16 residues. DNA for the CDR3: TGTGCAAGTCGCGGATACCCCCCGGATACCTACAATGAGCAGTTCTTC. It specifies CASRGYPPDTYNEQFF.

The V call is TRBV6-2 or TRBV6-3, the J call TRBJ2-1; perhaps TRBD2 as D (6 bases). Germline loops: CDR1 MNHEY, CDR2 SVGEGT. This CDR3 comprises 12 residues. V gave up 6 bases and J gave up 5 bases, with 8 bases separating them. The CDR3 region is CASSRGNNEQFF. The CDR3 DNA reads as TGTGCCAGCAGCCGGGGGAACAATGAGCAGTTCTTC.

This clone was recorded a few times. This chain joins TRBV24-1 and TRBJ1-3; no firm D call. This CDR3 region has 11 residues. Germline loops: CDR1 KGHDR, CDR2 SFDVKD. Trimming pared 5 bases from V and 4 bases from J, leaving 2 bases between. CDR3 coding DNA: TGTGCCACCAGTGCCGGAAACACCATATATTTT. Its protein product is CATSAGNTIYF.

The chain couples TRBV5-1 to TRBJ2-5; 8 positions agree with TRBD1. The CDR3 is 14 residues long. J gave up 4 bases and V 0 bases, and 2 bases lay outside the gene matches. CDR1 SGHRS and CDR2 YFSETQ come from the germline V gene. CDR3 nucleotide sequence: TGCGCCAGCAGCTTGGCCAGGGGGCGAGAGACCCAGTACTTC. Translation: CASSLARGRETQYF.

This clone was found once. The chain combines TRBV4-1 with TRBJ2-3, with unresolved D. CDR1 is MGHRA and CDR2 is YSYEKL in the germline V gene. The CDR3 is 17 residues long. Trimming removed 0 bases at V and 0 bases at J, with 13 bases between. In DNA, the CDR3 is TGCGCCAGCAGCCAAGATATGGCAGGTACTAGCACAGATACGCAGTATTTT. Amino acids: CASSQDMAGTSTDTQYF.

The chain uses TRBV6-1 and TRBJ1-2; D gene uncertain. V dropped 1 base and J dropped 5 bases, with 17 bases sitting between them. CDR1 MNHNS and CDR2 SASEGT come from the germline V gene. The CDR3 loop spans 16 amino acids. CDR3 sequence (DNA): TGTGCCAGCAGTGAAGGGAATAGGGCGAAAATTTATGGCTACACCTTC. It codes for CASSEGNRAKIYGYTF.

This clone turned up a few times. CDR3 sequence: CAWSVRGQVDQPQHF. DNA for the CDR3: TGTGCCTGGAGTGTACGAGGACAGGTGGATCAGCCCCAGCATTTT. This chain joins TRBV30 and TRBJ1-5, with 7 nucleotides matching TRBD1. CDR3 size: 15 residues. With 0 bases clipped from V and 5 bases from J, the junction kept 7 bases outside the gene matches. The germline CDR1 and CDR2 sequences are GTSNPN and SVGIG (reference sequence).

The gene calls are TRBV6-5 and TRBJ1-6; D ambiguous. V gave up 2 bases and J gave up 10 bases, with 12 bases separating them. Germline-derived CDR1 and CDR2 are MNHEY and SVGAGI. The CDR3 loop spans 14 amino acids. The CDR3 sequence is CASSYRDLGSPLHF. The CDR3 DNA reads TGTGCCAGCAGTTACAGGGATCTTGGGTCACCCCTCCACTTT.

The CDR3, as DNA: TGTGCCAGCAGCTTGAGGATAACCGGGGAGCTGTTTTTT. It specifies CASSLRITGELFF. The gene calls are TRBV5-6 and TRBJ2-2; D not certain. V lost 1 base, J lost 5 bases, and 6 bases lay in between. CDR3 size: 13 residues. Per germline, CDR1 SGHDT and CDR2 YYEEEE.

This clone occurred once. This chain connects TRBV5-4 to TRBJ2-7; D may correspond to TRBD1 or TRBD2 (5 bases each). Germline-derived CDR1 and CDR2 are SGHNT and YYREEE (reference sequence). The ends were cut back, 4 bases at V and 4 bases at J, with 6 bases in the middle. The CDR3 sequence is 11 residues long. CDR3 region: CASSGGYEQYF. The DNA of the CDR3 is TGTGCCAGCAGCGGGGGTTACGAGCAGTACTTC.

The count of this clone is one. The V call is TRBV19, the J call TRBJ1-5; a possible D gene is TRBD1 (5 bases). Trimming took off 4 bases at V and 2 bases at J, with 21 bases between the two ends. This CDR3 has 18 amino acids. Germline CDR1 and CDR2: LNHDA and SQIVND (reference sequence). The CDR3 loop reads CASSSHKPGTVRNQPQHF. The CDR3 bases are TGTGCCAGTAGTAGTCATAAGCCCGGGACGGTTCGCAATCAGCCCCAGCATTTT.

CDR3 in DNA: TGTGCCAGCAGTTACAGGTGGGGGGATGAAAAACTGTTTTTT. Its protein product is CASSYRWGDEKLFF. The genes are TRBV6-5 and TRBJ1-4, with D maybe TRBD1 (5 bases). Germline V gene sequence: CDR1 MNHEY, CDR2 SVGAGI. With 2 bases removed from V and 6 bases from J, the gap between germline ends came to 10 bases. The CDR3 extends over 14 amino acids.

The chain is built from TRBV28 and TRBJ2-7, with TRBD2 matching over 7 bases. V dropped 2 bases and J dropped 2; count of bases not matched to a gene: 9. The CDR3 has 16 amino acids. Germline loops: CDR1 MDHEN, CDR2 SYDVKM. CDR3: CASSLATSPAAYEQYF. The DNA for the CDR3 is TGTGCCAGCAGTTTAGCGACTAGCCCCGCGGCCTACGAGCAGTACTTC.

This chain joins TRBV19 and TRBJ2-5, with 7 bases identical to TRBD1. Germline CDR1 is LNHDA and CDR2 is SQIVND (reference sequence). Unmatched junction bases numbered 5, after V lost 0 bases and J lost 4 bases. The CDR3 has 15 amino acids. The CDR3 DNA sequence: TGTGCCAGTAGTATAGACCGCTCAGGGGGAGAGACCCAGTACTTC. It codes for CASSIDRSGGETQYF.

This clone came up once. The chain employs TRBV27 and TRBJ1-2; TRBD1 agrees at 7 bases. The CDR3 is 13 residues long. Looked up from germline, CDR1 is MNHEY and CDR2 is SMNVEV (reference sequence). The V and J ends lost 11 bases and 2 bases, in that order; junction bases with no gene match: 8. The CDR3, as DNA: TGTGCCTCACAGGGGAGGGAAAACTATGGCTACACCTTC. Translating it yields CASQGRENYGYTF.

This chain links TRBV10-3 with TRBJ1-1; 8 bases fit TRBD1. This CDR3 comprises 13 residues. The germline CDR1 and CDR2 sequences are ENHRY and SYGVKD. Germline trimming cut 5 bases from V and 3 bases from J; bases unmatched to any gene: 2. The DNA for the CDR3 is TGTGCCATCAGTACAGGGGGAGACACTGAAGCTTTCTTT. Protein: CAISTGGDTEAFF.

The V gene is TRBV27, the J gene TRBJ2-1; TRBD2 agrees at 7 bases. V was pared by 8 bases and J by 6 bases, with 7 bases of the junction left unmatched. CDR3 length: 13 residues. CDR1 and CDR2 (germline): MNHEY, SMNVEV (reference sequence). CDR3 sequence: CASLPWGGNEQFF. The CDR3 DNA follows: TGTGCCAGCCTTCCTTGGGGGGGCAATGAGCAGTTCTTC.

The chain recombines TRBV6-1 with TRBJ2-7; 12 nucleotides align to TRBD2. After removal of 3 bases from V and 0 bases from J, the junction contained 12 bases not matched to a gene. Germline-derived CDR1 and CDR2 are MNHNS and SASEGT. The CDR3 sequence is 19 residues long. The CDR3 coding sequence is TGTGCCAGCAGTGACCCACTGGGGACTAGCGGGCAGAGCTCCTACGAGCAGTACTTC. Translation: CASSDPLGTSGQSSYEQYF.